Sequencing of this TCR beta chain was carried out in a study of blood T cells in healthy people across ages. Whole-study context: Template switching retrieved approximately one barcoded beta molecule for each two T cells.

Then a second PCR, running about 6 to 12 cycles, was carried out with a sample-barcoded 5' primer and a J-beta primer mix. TCRdb reprocessed the 5' RACE reads with MiXCR, giving one entry per CDR3 protein. Seen here are fewer than 2,000,000 distinct CDR3 sequences, about 35% observed once, and the top ten hold around 10%. The CDR3 loop spans 19 amino acids. J was trimmed by 0 bases and V by 0 bases; bases with no gene match: 10. Germline CDR1 reads LNHNV; CDR2 reads YYDKDF (reference sequence). This clonotype was sampled from a woman aged 25 to 39 in good health. Sample: blood. The chain links TRBV15 to TRBJ2-5; 10 bases map to TRBD2. The CDR3 region has the DNA TGTGCCACCAGCAGAGATGGTATAGCGGGAGGACACTACCAAGAGACCCAGTACTTC. Its translation: CATSRDGIAGGHYQETQYF.